The entry that follows covers one T cell receptor (beta chain) sequence. The data originate from a study of control samples from healthy donors and cancer patients. CDR3 length equals 16 residues. With 4 bases clipped from V and 3 bases from J, the junction kept 11 bases outside the gene matches. CDR1 is LNHNV and CDR2 is YYDKDF in the germline V gene (reference sequence). Only in-frame clones appear in the TCRdb table, and some are missing; sequencing was by immunoSEQ multiplex PCR. The table has 85,000 to 90,000 clones, 86% seen once. The chain uses TRBV15 and TRBJ2-5; 7 bases line up with TRBD2. Sequences were obtained from blood. The TCR sequence derives from a man aged 25 to 40 in good health. The CDR3 region is CATSKAGAGSKETQYF. Here the CDR3 DNA reads TGTGCCACCAGCAAGGCGGGAGCGGGGAGTAAAGAGACCCAGTACTTC.